A single sample is the source of the 18 T cell receptor beta chains below, sequenced in a study of human T cells and chemical hapten exposure. Noted time point: patch test 3, about 24 weeks after DPC sensitization. Regarding treatment: therapeutic diphenylcyclopropenone sensitization with weekly scalp DPC. Using its own MiXCR run on the RACE reads, TCRdb lists one record per CDR3 protein. The sample holds under 130,000 distinct CDR3 sequences, less than 40% seen once. The source material was whole blood, sampled in connection with sensitization to the hapten diphenylcyclopropenone (DPC). The receptor set was obtained from a man aged 40-49 years with alopecia areata. Some clones in this sample may be carry-over from other donors' samples.

This clonotype was observed a handful of times. V and J are TRBV11-3 and TRBJ2-3, with D uncertain. CDR3 length equals 13 residues. The germline V gene encodes CDR1 SGHNT and CDR2 YENEEA. Trimming shortened V by 0 bases and J by 6 bases, and 7 bases separated the two germline ends. As DNA, the CDR3 is TGTGCCAGCAGCTTAGACAGTTTGGATACGCAGTATTTT. As protein: CASSLDSLDTQYF.

This sequence joins TRBV20-1 and TRBJ2-3; D is perhaps TRBD1 (5 bases). Trimming stripped 5 bases from V and 4 bases from J, with 10 bases between. CDR1 is DFQATT and CDR2 is SNEGSKA in the germline V gene (reference sequence). The CDR3 is 12 residues long. CDR3 in amino acids: CSARPGSDTQYF. The CDR3 DNA is TGCAGTGCTCGACCAGGGTCAGATACGCAGTATTTT.

This clonotype was picked up a small number of times. The chain combines TRBV7-3 with TRBJ2-6, with D unclear. Deletions cut 3 bases from V and 4 bases from J, with 13 bases between. CDR1 is SGHTA and CDR2 is FQGTGA in the germline V gene. The CDR3 covers 16 residues. This chain's CDR3 is CASSLGVRTGANVLTF. Here the CDR3 DNA reads TGTGCCAGCAGCTTGGGTGTGAGAACCGGGGCCAACGTCCTGACTTTC. The full variable domain, with the rest looked up from reference TRBV7-3 and TRBJ2-6, is GAGVSQTPSNKVTEKGKYVELRCDPISGHTALYWYRQSLGQGPEFLIYFQGTGAADDSGLPNDRFFAVRPEGSVSTLKIQRTERGDSAVYLCASSLGVRTGANVLTFGAGSRLTVL.

This clonotype came up a few times. The chain links TRBV6-5 to TRBJ1-1; no clear D gene. The germline V gene has CDR1 MNHEY and CDR2 SVGAGI. This CDR3 region has 14 residues. Trimming pared 4 bases from V and 1 base from J, leaving 10 bases between. The CDR3 nucleotides read TGTGCCAGCAGTTTCGAATCAGCGAACACTGAAGCTTTCTTT. Translated, it gives CASSFESANTEAFF.

This chain uses TRBV12-3 or TRBV12-4 with TRBJ2-7; 8 nucleotides align to TRBD1. This CDR3 is built from 14 residues. The V segment lost 4 bases and the J segment 4 bases; nucleotides outside the gene matches: 6. The CDR3 bases are TGTGCCAGCAGTTCAGGACAGGGTCAGTACGAGCAGTACTTC. Translating it yields CASSSGQGQYEQYF.

This clonotype showed up just a few times. Its ends do not fully match the called genes, so a read error is possible. The V and J genes are TRBV7-7 and TRBJ2-3, with 10 positions matching TRBD2. The germline CDR1 and CDR2 sequences are SSHAT and FNYEAQ (reference sequence). This CDR3 has 16 residues. CDR3 protein: CASSPASGSRSDTQYF. The DNA of the CDR3 is TGTGCTAGCAGCCCAGCTAGCGGGAGTAGGTCAGATACGCAGTATTTT.

CDR3 region: CASSPHTSGLVGDNEQFF. The CDR3, as DNA: TGTGCCAGCAGCCCCCATACTAGCGGACTAGTTGGTGACAATGAGCAGTTCTTC. The rearrangement uses TRBV6-2 or TRBV6-3 and TRBJ2-1, with 8 bases identical to TRBD2. The CDR3 sequence is 18 residues long. V shed 6 bases, J shed 5 bases, and the junction held 18 bases outside the gene matches. Germline V lookup: CDR1 MNHEY, CDR2 SVGEGT.

A few counts support this clonotype. The chain is built from TRBV24-1 and TRBJ2-1; 10 nucleotides align to TRBD2. From germline, CDR1 is KGHDR and CDR2 SFDVKD. The CDR3 covers 15 residues. V dropped 3 bases and J dropped 14; count of bases not matched to a gene: 12. DNA for the CDR3: TGTGCCACCAGTGATGTTGACCTAGCGGGAGAACTCAAGTTCTTC. It codes for CATSDVDLAGELKFF.

In its sample, this clonotype was seen a few times. The chain links TRBV4-1 to TRBJ2-7; 8 bases fit TRBD2. Germline assignment: CDR1 MGHRA and CDR2 YSYEKL. The CDR3 length is 16 residues. V gave up 0 bases and J gave up 1 base; unmatched junction bases: 5. This CDR3 reads CASSQDPSGHSYEQYV. CDR3 coding DNA: TGCGCCAGCAGCCAAGATCCTAGCGGGCATTCCTACGAGCAGTACGTC.

The chain uses TRBV29-1 and TRBJ2-3, with unresolved D. The CDR3 loop spans 13 amino acids. Trimming stripped 6 bases from V and 0 bases from J, with 10 bases between. Germline assignment: CDR1 SQVTM and CDR2 ANQGSEA. Written as DNA, the CDR3 is TGCAGCGTCGAAAAGGACAGCACAGATACGCAGTATTTT. Translation gives CSVEKDSTDTQYF.

V and J are TRBV20-1 and TRBJ2-3; 8 bases agree with TRBD2. This CDR3 spans 15 amino acids. Germline loops: CDR1 DFQATT, CDR2 SNEGSKA (reference sequence). V was clipped by 4 bases and J by 1 base; unmatched bases: 7. The CDR3 protein is CSATVPLAGTDTQYF. The CDR3 bases are TGCAGTGCTACTGTGCCACTAGCGGGCACAGATACGCAGTATTTT.

The rearrangement uses TRBV13 and TRBJ2-5; 8 positions match TRBD2. The length of the CDR3 is 16 residues. V shed 5 bases, J shed 0 bases, and the junction held 8 bases outside the gene matches. Per germline, CDR1 PRHDT and CDR2 FYEKMQ (reference sequence). The chain's CDR3 is CASSKRLARYQETQYF. Here the CDR3 DNA reads TGTGCCAGCAGCAAACGACTAGCGCGATACCAAGAGACCCAGTACTTC.

This clonotype was seen a handful of times. The genes are TRBV7-9 and TRBJ2-1; 8 nucleotides match TRBD2. Germline trimming cut 1 base from V and 8 bases from J; bases unmatched to any gene: 7. Germline V gene data show CDR1 as SEHNR and CDR2 as FQNEAQ (reference sequence). This CDR3 has 15 amino acids. CDR3 in amino acids: CASSLEGREDDEQFF. The CDR3 region has the DNA TGTGCCAGCAGCTTAGAGGGGCGGGAGGACGATGAGCAGTTCTTC.

V is TRBV27 and J is TRBJ2-4; no firm D call. Trimming shortened V by 3 bases and J by 8 bases, and 8 bases separated the two germline ends. This CDR3 is built from 12 residues. Per germline, CDR1 MNHEY and CDR2 SMNVEV (reference sequence). Here the CDR3 reads CASSFRGDIQYF. DNA of the CDR3: TGTGCCAGCAGTTTTCGAGGAGACATTCAGTACTTC.

The chain links TRBV7-3 to TRBJ2-1, with D unresolved. The CDR3 has 14 amino acids. Trimming removed 11 bases at V and 2 bases at J, with 16 bases between. Per the germline V gene, CDR1 is SGHTA and CDR2 is FQGTGA. The CDR3 DNA reads TGTGCCTCCGCAGCCTACGGCCCCTACAATGAGCAGTTCTTC. Translation gives CASAAYGPYNEQFF.

The CDR3, as DNA: TGTGCCAGCAGTGAACACCCCTACGAGCAGTACGTC. This codes for CASSEHPYEQYV. J is TRBJ2-7 and V is TRBV28; D ambiguous. The CDR3 spans 12 residues. CDR1 and CDR2 from the germline V gene are MDHEN and SYDVKM. V lost 5 bases and J lost 2, with 7 bases in between.

This clonotype occurred a few times. The rearrangement links TRBV27 to TRBJ2-5, with a possible D match to TRBD2 (6 bases). The ends were cut back, 3 bases at V and 4 bases at J, with 9 bases in the middle. The CDR3 runs 13 residues. Germline values: CDR1 MNHEY, CDR2 SMNVEV (reference sequence). CDR3 nucleotide sequence: TGTGCCAGCAGTTTTTTGGGAGGAGAGACCCAGTACTTC. Protein product: CASSFLGGETQYF.

This clonotype was recorded a few times. The chain is built from TRBV20-1 and TRBJ2-3, with TRBD2 matching 7 bases. This CDR3 has 13 amino acids. Germline V lookup: CDR1 DFQATT, CDR2 SNEGSKA (reference sequence). V was pared by 6 bases and J by 4 bases, with 7 bases of the junction left unmatched. Here the CDR3 DNA reads TGCAGTGCCCGTTGGGAGGGACCAGATACGCAGTATTTT. Its protein is CSARWEGPDTQYF.